This paragraph reports one TCR beta chain. Participants were aged about 18 to 100 years from 20 to 30 US areas. Trimming left V 5 bases short and J 1 base short, with 11 bases between. This CDR3 is built from 14 residues. Germline CDR1 and CDR2: MDHEN and SYDVKM. These data belong to a study of blood T cell repertoires in COVID-19. Repertoires were generated with immunoSEQ multiplex PCR, while TCRdb's copy carries only in-frame clones and drops some. The table shows fewer than 300,000 clones, with over 75% occurring only once. The gene calls are TRBV28 and TRBJ1-1, with D maybe TRBD1 (5 bases). This sequence originates from a woman in her 30s who had recovered from COVID-19. Sequenced material: PBMCs or T cells enriched from blood (not recorded which). The CDR3 reads CASSPGHANTEAFF. The CDR3 DNA reads TGTGCCAGCAGTCCCGGACATGCGAACACTGAAGCTTTCTTT.